This TCR beta chain was found in a study of PD-1 blockade in mismatch repair-deficient tumors. Turning to the study itself: Enrolled about 2012-2016, patients had progressing, pretreated mismatch repair-deficient cancers of about a dozen types.

Whole-study results and caveats: After pembrolizumab, tumor-resident clones rose rapidly, then generally contracted before radiologic responses.

The CDR3 is 11 amino acids. Germline V gene lookup returns CDR1 MNHNS and CDR2 SASEGT. The germline V and J ends were trimmed by 1 base and 7 bases, with 2 bases remaining between them. Only in-frame clones appear in the TCRdb table, and some are missing; sequencing was by immunoSEQ multiplex PCR. The data show roughly 130,000 clones, 85% to 90% seen once. All patients were mismatch repair deficient, assessed by either PCR or immunohistochemistry. TCR sequencing covered a few patients who responded to pembrolizumab. This clone was counted once. The antigen is undetermined. The source of this sequence is an adult with mismatch repair-deficient cancer. The source was peripheral blood, collected just over 70 weeks after starting pembrolizumab. The chain is built from TRBV6-1 and TRBJ1-5; no definite D call. The CDR3 sequence: CASSEGQPQHF. The CDR3 nucleotides read TGTGCCAGCAGTGAAGGGCAGCCCCAGCATTTT.